The 2 T cell receptor beta chains given below trace back to one sample, sequenced in a study of blood T cell repertoires in COVID-19. Sequenced by immunoSEQ multiplex PCR; TCRdb stores in-frame clones only, minus some. This sample has fewer than 200,000 clones, with approximately 82% found just once. Sample: PBMCs or T cells enriched from blood (not recorded which). The receptors stem from a man in his sixties who had recovered from COVID-19.

The chain joins TRBV5-1 to TRBJ2-4, with D perhaps TRBD1 (6 bases). Germline V gives CDR1 SGHRS, CDR2 YFSETQ. The CDR3 is 17 amino acids. V was clipped by 3 bases and J by 5 bases, with 21 bases between them. The chain's CDR3 is CASSSRVGAGIQNIQYF. CDR3 nucleotide sequence: TGCGCCAGCAGCTCCAGGGTGGGGGCAGGAATCCAAAACATTCAGTACTTC.

The chain uses TRBV5-1 and TRBJ2-2; TRBD2 matches at 9 bases. Losses at the gene ends were 4 bases for V and 2 bases for J; bases not matched to a gene: 15. The CDR3 is 19 amino acids. Per germline, CDR1 SGHRS and CDR2 YFSETQ. The CDR3 nucleotides are TGCGCCAGCAGCCCCCGGGGTACTAGCGGGTCCCTCAACACCGGGGAGCTGTTTTTT. This gives the protein CASSPRGTSGSLNTGELFF.